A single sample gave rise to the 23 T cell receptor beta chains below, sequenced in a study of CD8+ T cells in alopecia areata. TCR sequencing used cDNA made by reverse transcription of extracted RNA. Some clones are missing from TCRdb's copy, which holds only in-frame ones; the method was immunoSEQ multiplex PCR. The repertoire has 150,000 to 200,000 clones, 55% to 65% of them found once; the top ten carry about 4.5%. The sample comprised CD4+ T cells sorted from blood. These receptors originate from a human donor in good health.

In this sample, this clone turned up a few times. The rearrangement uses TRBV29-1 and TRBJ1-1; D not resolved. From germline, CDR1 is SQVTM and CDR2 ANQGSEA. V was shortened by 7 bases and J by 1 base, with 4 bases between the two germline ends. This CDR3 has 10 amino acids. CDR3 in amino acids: CSAKNTEAFF. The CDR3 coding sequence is TGCAGCGCAAAGAACACTGAAGCTTTCTTT.

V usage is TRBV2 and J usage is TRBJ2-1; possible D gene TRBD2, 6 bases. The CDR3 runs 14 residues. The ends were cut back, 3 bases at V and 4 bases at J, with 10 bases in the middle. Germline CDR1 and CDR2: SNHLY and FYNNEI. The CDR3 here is CASSDSGRYNEQFF. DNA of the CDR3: TGTGCCAGCAGTGATAGCGGAAGGTACAATGAGCAGTTCTTC.

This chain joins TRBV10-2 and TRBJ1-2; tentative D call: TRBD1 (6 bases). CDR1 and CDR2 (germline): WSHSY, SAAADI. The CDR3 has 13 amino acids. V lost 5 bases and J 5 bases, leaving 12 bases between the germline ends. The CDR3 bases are TGCGCCAGCAGTTCCGGACAGCTATATGGCTACACCTTC. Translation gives CASSSGQLYGYTF.

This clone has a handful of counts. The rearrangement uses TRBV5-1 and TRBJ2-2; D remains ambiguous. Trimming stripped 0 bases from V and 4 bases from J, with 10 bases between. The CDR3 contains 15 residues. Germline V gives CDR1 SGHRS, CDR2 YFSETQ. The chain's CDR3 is CASSLEGFGTGELFF. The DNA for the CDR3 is TGCGCCAGCAGCTTGGAGGGATTCGGCACCGGGGAGCTGTTTTTT.

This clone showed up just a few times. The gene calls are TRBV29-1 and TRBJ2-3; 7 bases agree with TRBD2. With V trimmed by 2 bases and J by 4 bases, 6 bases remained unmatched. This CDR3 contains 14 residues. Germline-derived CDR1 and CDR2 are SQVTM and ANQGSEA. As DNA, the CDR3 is TGCAGCGTTGAACTGCCTAGCGGCCCAGATACGCAGTATTTT. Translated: CSVELPSGPDTQYF.

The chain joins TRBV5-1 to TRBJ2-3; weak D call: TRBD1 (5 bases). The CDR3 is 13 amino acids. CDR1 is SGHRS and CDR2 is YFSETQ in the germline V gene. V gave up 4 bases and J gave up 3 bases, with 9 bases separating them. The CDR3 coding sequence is TGCGCCAGCAGCGTAAGGGGAACAGATACGCAGTATTTT. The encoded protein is CASSVRGTDTQYF.

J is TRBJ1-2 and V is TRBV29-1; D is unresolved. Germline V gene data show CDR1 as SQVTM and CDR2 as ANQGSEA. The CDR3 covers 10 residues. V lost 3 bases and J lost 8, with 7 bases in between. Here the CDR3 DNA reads TGCAGCGTTGACGGCCGGGGCTACACCTTC. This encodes CSVDGRGYTF.

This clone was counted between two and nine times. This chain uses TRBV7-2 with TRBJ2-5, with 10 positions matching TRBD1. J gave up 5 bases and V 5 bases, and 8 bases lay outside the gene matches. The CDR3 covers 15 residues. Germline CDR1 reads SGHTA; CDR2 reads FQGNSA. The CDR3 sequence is CASSTKTGGGETQYF. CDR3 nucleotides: TGTGCCAGCAGCACTAAGACAGGGGGCGGTGAGACCCAGTACTTC.

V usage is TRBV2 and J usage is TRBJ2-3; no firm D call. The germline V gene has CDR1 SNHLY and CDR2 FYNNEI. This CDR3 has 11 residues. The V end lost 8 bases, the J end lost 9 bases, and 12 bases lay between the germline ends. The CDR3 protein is CASSPRGTQYF. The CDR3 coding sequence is TGTGCCAGCTCACCTCGTGGGACGCAGTATTTT.

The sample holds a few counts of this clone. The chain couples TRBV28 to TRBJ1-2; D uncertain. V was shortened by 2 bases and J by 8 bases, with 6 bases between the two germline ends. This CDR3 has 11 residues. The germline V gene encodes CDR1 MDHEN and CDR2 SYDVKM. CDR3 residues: CASSLRRGYTF. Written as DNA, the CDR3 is TGTGCCAGCAGTTTAAGGCGGGGCTACACCTTC.

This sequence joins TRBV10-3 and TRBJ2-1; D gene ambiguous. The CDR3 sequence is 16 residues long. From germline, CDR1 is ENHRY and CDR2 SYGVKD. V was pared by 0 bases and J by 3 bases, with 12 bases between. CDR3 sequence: CAISESIWPGYNEQFF. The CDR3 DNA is TGTGCCATCAGTGAGTCGATTTGGCCAGGCTACAATGAGCAGTTCTTC.

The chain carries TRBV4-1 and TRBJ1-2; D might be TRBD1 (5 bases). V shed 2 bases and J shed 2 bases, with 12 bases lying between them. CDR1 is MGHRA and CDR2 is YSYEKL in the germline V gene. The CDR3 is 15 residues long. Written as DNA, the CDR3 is TGCGCCAGCAGCCAAAGCGTCAGGGAGAACTATGGCTACACCTTC. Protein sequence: CASSQSVRENYGYTF.

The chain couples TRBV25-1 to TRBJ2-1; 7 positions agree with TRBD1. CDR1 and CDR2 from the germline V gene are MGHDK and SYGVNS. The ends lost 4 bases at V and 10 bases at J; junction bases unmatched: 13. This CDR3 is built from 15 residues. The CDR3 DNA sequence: TGTGCCAGCAGTGTAGGGACAGTCGGAGTTGGGGAGCAGTTCTTC. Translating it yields CASSVGTVGVGEQFF.

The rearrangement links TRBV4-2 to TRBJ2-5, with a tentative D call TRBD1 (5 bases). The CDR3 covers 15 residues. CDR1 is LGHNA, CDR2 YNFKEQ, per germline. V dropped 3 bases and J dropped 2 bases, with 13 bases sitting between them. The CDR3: CASSHPGIRQETQYF. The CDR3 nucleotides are TGTGCCAGCAGCCATCCAGGGATCAGGCAAGAGACCCAGTACTTC.

CDR3 coding DNA: TGTGCCAGCTCACCCCTCGGCTGGGGTACGTACGATGAGCAGTTCTTC. Its protein is CASSPLGWGTYDEQFF. This chain uses TRBV18 with TRBJ2-1; no clear D gene. Germline CDR1 reads KGHSH; CDR2 reads LQKENI. V shed 3 bases and J shed 8 bases, with 20 bases lying between them. The CDR3 extends over 16 amino acids.

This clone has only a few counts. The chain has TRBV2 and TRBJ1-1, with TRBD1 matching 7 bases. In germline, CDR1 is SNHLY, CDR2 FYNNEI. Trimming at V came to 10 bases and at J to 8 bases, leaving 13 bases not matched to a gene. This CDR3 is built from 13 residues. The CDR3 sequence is CATRLGQPKEAFF. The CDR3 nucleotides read TGTGCCACTCGCCTGGGACAGCCAAAGGAAGCTTTCTTT.

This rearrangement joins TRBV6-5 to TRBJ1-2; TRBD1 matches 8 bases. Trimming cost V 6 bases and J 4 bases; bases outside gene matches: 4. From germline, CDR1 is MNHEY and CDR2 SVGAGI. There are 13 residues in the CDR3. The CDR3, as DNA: TGTGCCAGCAGGGGACAGGCCTTCTATGGCTACACCTTC. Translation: CASRGQAFYGYTF.

The CDR3 nucleotides read TGTGCCAGCAGCGTAGGTTCTAGCGGCCACACAGATACGCAGTATTTT. It is translated as CASSVGSSGHTDTQYF. The J gene is TRBJ2-3, the V gene TRBV9, with 7 bases lining up with TRBD2. There are 16 residues in the CDR3. The germline V gene encodes CDR1 SGDLS and CDR2 YYNGEE. The V segment lost 0 bases and the J segment 2 bases; nucleotides outside the gene matches: 6.

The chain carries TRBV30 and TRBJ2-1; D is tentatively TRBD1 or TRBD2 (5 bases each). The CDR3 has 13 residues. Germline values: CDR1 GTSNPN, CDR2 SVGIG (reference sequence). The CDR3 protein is CAVLGETLGEQFF. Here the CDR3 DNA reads TGTGCTGTGTTGGGGGAGACCCTGGGTGAGCAGTTCTTC. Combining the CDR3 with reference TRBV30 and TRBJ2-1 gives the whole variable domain SQTIHQWPATLVQPVGSPLSLECTVEGTSNPNLYWYRQAAGRGLQLLFYSVGIGQISSEVPQNLSASRPQDRQFILSSKKLLLSDSGFYLCAVLGETLGEQFFGPGTRLTVL.

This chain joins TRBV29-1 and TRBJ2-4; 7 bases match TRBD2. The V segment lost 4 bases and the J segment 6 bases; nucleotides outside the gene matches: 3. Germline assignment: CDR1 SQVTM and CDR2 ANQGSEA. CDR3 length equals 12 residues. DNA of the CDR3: TGCAGCGTTGGGGCTAGCGGAAACATTCAGTACTTC. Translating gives CSVGASGNIQYF.

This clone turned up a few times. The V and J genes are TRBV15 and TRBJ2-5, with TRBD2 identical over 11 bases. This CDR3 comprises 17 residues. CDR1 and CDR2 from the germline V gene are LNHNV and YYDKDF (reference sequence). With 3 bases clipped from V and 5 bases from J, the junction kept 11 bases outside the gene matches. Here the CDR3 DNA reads TGTGCCACCAGCAGTAGGTCTAGCGGGGGGAGAAAGGAGACCCAGTACTTC. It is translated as CATSSRSSGGRKETQYF. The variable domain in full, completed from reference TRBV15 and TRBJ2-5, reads DAMVIQNPRYQVTQFGKPVTLSCSQTLNHNVMYWYQQKSSQAPKLLFHYYDKDFNNEADTPDNFQSRRPNTSFCFLDIRSPGLGDTAMYLCATSSRSSGGRKETQYFGPGTRLLVL.

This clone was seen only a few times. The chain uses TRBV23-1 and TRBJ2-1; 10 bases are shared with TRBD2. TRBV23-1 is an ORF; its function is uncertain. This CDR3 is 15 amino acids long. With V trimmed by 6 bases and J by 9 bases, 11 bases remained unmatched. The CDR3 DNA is TGCGCCAGCAGCCGCCGCACTAGCGGGAAGGGTGAGCAGTTCTTC. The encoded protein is CASSRRTSGKGEQFF.

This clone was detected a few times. The CDR3 DNA is TGTGCCAGCAGCTTAAAGCGGGAGGTCTTCTTT. This encodes CASSLKREVFF. V usage is TRBV7-2 and J usage is TRBJ1-1, with D hard to call. From germline, CDR1 is SGHTA and CDR2 FQGNSA. The CDR3 loop spans 11 amino acids. V dropped 2 bases and J dropped 14 bases, with 12 bases sitting between them.